The following is a TCR beta chain sequence with its context. The antigen remains undetermined. The primer mix had 60 Vbeta and 13 Jbeta primers. Here immunoSEQ multiplex PCR was the method, and the copy in TCRdb shows in-frame clones only, minus some. The sample yields some 150,000 clones, about 80% seen once. This sample is drawn from a study of cytomegalovirus exposure and HLA in healthy donors. Study as a whole: Early released data comprised around 80 million unique TCRs from HLA-typed donors.

Study-level points and caveats: Beyond CMV serostatus, there was no information to go on about immune exposure.

The sample comprised PBMCs. This clonotype originated in a man aged 18-30 years in good health and CMV-seropositive.

The CDR3 coding sequence is TGTGCCAGCAGCCAAGATTTAGCGGGAGGCCCCGTCCCCAGAGAGCAGTTCTTC. It encodes CASSQDLAGGPVPREQFF. This chain connects TRBV4-2 to TRBJ2-1; 10 nucleotides agree with TRBD2. The junction had 15 bases not matched to a gene; V was cut back by 0 bases and J by 10 bases. Germline CDR1 is LGHNA and CDR2 is YNFKEQ. The CDR3 runs 18 residues.